Each of the 14 T cell receptor beta chains below was sequenced from the same sample in a study of shared clonotypes between healthy human individuals. Clones were read by immunoSEQ multiplex PCR, and TCRdb kept only the in-frame ones, dropping some. The table lists roughly 300,000 clones, roughly 80% of them singletons. The specimen was memory CD4+ T cells sorted from blood. Subset given: CD45RA-negative fraction. These receptors all stem from a man aged 25-40 years in good health.

V gene TRBV4-2 combines with J gene TRBJ2-5, with a weak D call TRBD2 (6 bases). Looked up from germline, CDR1 is LGHNA and CDR2 is YNFKEQ. The V and J ends lost 0 bases and 5 bases respectively, with 13 bases between them. This CDR3 contains 15 residues. CDR3 nucleotides: TGTGCCAGCAGCCAAGATCTGGGGGGTTGGGAGACCCAGTACTTC. Its protein is CASSQDLGGWETQYF.

The rearrangement joins TRBV18 to TRBJ2-4; 7 bases are a match to TRBD1. There are 14 residues in the CDR3. V lost 3 bases, J lost 3 bases, and 2 bases stayed unmatched. Germline-derived CDR1 and CDR2 are KGHSH and LQKENI. The chain's CDR3 is CASSPTGVKNIQYF. CDR3 bases: TGTGCCAGCTCACCTACAGGGGTCAAAAACATTCAGTACTTC.

CDR3 residues: CASNSGGDQPQHF. The DNA of the CDR3 is TGTGCCAGCAACTCAGGGGGGGATCAGCCCCAGCATTTT. The chain joins TRBV9 to TRBJ1-5; TRBD1 aligns across 7 bases. The CDR3 loop spans 13 amino acids. The V segment lost 6 bases and the J segment 5 bases; nucleotides outside the gene matches: 5. Germline V gives CDR1 SGDLS, CDR2 YYNGEE. Full variable domain (rest looked up from reference TRBV9 and TRBJ1-5): DSGVTQTPKHLITATGQRVTLRCSPRSGDLSVYWYQQSLDQGLQFLIQYYNGEERAKGNILERFSAQQFPDLHSELNLSSLELGDSALYFCASNSGGDQPQHFGDGTRLSIL.

This chain joins TRBV5-8 and TRBJ1-5; maybe TRBD1 (5 bases). Germline lookup yields CDR1 SGHTS and CDR2 YDEGEE. V gave up 3 bases and J gave up 6 bases, with 7 bases separating them. There are 12 residues in the CDR3. This chain's CDR3 is CASSWGVQPQHF. The CDR3 DNA reads as TGTGCCAGCAGCTGGGGGGTTCAGCCCCAGCATTTT.

Points on this clone: A single base separates this from a much larger clone, so it may be a read error. Other DNA sequences in this specimen translate into the identical CDR3. V and J are TRBV2 and TRBJ2-1, with TRBD1 as a possible D gene (6 bases). The length of the CDR3 is 14 residues. Germline-derived CDR1 and CDR2 are SNHLY and FYNNEI. V lost 4 bases, J lost 0 bases, and 7 bases lay in between. The CDR3 sequence: CASSVDSSYNEQFF. The CDR3 nucleotides read TGTGCCAGCAGTGTGGACAGCTCCTACAATGAGCAGTTCTTC.

The V call is TRBV27, the J call TRBJ2-3; D is perhaps TRBD1 (6 bases). Trimming took 8 bases from V and 4 from J, leaving 13 bases between them. The CDR3 totals 13 residues. Germline V lookup: CDR1 MNHEY, CDR2 SMNVEV (reference sequence). DNA of the CDR3: TGTGCCAGCCGAAATGAGGGGGCAGATACGCAGTATTTT. Residues: CASRNEGADTQYF.

This chain joins TRBV18 and TRBJ2-7; D call uncertain. Germline loops: CDR1 KGHSH, CDR2 LQKENI. Trimming pared 2 bases from V and 5 bases from J, leaving 13 bases between. The CDR3 loop spans 14 amino acids. The CDR3 reads CASSPSVQSDEQYF. The CDR3 DNA sequence: TGTGCCAGCTCACCATCGGTACAGTCGGACGAGCAGTACTTC.

The chain has TRBV4-3 and TRBJ2-7; unclear D gene. V lost 3 bases and J lost 3, with 15 bases in between. Germline V CDR1 and CDR2: LGHNA, YSLEER. The CDR3 totals 15 residues. The DNA for the CDR3 is TGCGCCAGCAGCCAGAATCCGGGCCCCGGCTACGAGCAGTACTTC. Translated: CASSQNPGPGYEQYF.

This clone has a handful of counts. Other DNA sequences from this sample encode an identical CDR3 as well. This rearrangement joins TRBV9 to TRBJ2-7, with a possible D match to TRBD1 (5 bases). The V gene lost 0 bases and the J gene lost 2 bases, with 9 bases spanning the gap. This CDR3 is built from 14 residues. Germline CDR1 and CDR2: SGDLS and YYNGEE. Written as DNA, the CDR3 is TGTGCCAGCAGCGTAGGGCAGGGTACCTACGAGCAGTACTTC. It codes for CASSVGQGTYEQYF.

As to this clone: Different DNA sequences within this sample yield the same CDR3. The rearrangement joins TRBV6-6 to TRBJ2-2, with 7 bases identical to TRBD2. This CDR3 comprises 13 residues. Looked up from germline, CDR1 is MNHNY and CDR2 is SVGAGI (reference sequence). Unmatched junction bases numbered 0, after V lost 2 bases and J lost 6 bases. DNA of the CDR3: TGTGCCAGCAGTTACGCGGGAGCCGGGGAGCTGTTTTTT. It is translated as CASSYAGAGELFF.

This clone was seen many times. The chain joins TRBV5-1 to TRBJ2-7; 14 nucleotides agree with TRBD2. This CDR3 is built from 20 residues. The ends lost 3 bases at V and 3 bases at J; junction bases unmatched: 17. The V gene's germline CDR1 is SGHRS and CDR2 YFSETQ. The CDR3 loop is CASSSPPGTSGRQFFYEQYF. In nucleotides, the CDR3 is TGCGCCAGCAGCTCCCCCCCCGGGACTAGCGGGAGACAATTCTTCTACGAGCAGTACTTC.

This clone appeared a single time. The rearrangement uses TRBV6-9 and TRBJ1-2, with D tentatively TRBD1 (6 bases). CDR1 is MNHGY and CDR2 is SVAAGI in the germline V gene. The CDR3 has 15 amino acids. The V end lost 6 bases, the J end lost 1 base, and 15 bases lay between the germline ends. The CDR3 DNA reads as TGTGCCAGCAGCCCCCAAGGGGGGGATAACTATGGCTACACCTTC. Its translation is CASSPQGGDNYGYTF.

This clone was seen a few times. The genes are TRBV19 and TRBJ1-3; no reliable D call. The CDR3 extends over 12 amino acids. CDR1 and CDR2 (germline): LNHDA, SQIVND (reference sequence). V was clipped by 8 bases and J by 3 bases, with 8 bases between them. The CDR3 sequence: CASGVHGNTIYF. In DNA, the CDR3 is TGTGCCAGTGGAGTCCATGGAAACACCATATATTTT.

The genes are TRBV28 and TRBJ2-7; D remains unclear. The CDR3 runs 12 residues. Trimming shortened V by 3 bases and J by 3 bases, and 6 bases separated the two germline ends. Germline-derived CDR1 and CDR2 are MDHEN and SYDVKM. This chain's CDR3 is CASSFQNYEQYF. Here the CDR3 DNA reads TGTGCCAGCAGTTTTCAAAACTACGAGCAGTACTTC. Together with reference TRBV28 and TRBJ2-7, the CDR3 gives the full variable domain: DVKVTQSSRYLVKRTGEKVFLECVQDMDHENMFWYRQDPGLGLRLIYFSYDVKMKEKGDIPEGYSVSREKKERFSLILESASTNQTSMYLCASSFQNYEQYFGPGTRLTVT.